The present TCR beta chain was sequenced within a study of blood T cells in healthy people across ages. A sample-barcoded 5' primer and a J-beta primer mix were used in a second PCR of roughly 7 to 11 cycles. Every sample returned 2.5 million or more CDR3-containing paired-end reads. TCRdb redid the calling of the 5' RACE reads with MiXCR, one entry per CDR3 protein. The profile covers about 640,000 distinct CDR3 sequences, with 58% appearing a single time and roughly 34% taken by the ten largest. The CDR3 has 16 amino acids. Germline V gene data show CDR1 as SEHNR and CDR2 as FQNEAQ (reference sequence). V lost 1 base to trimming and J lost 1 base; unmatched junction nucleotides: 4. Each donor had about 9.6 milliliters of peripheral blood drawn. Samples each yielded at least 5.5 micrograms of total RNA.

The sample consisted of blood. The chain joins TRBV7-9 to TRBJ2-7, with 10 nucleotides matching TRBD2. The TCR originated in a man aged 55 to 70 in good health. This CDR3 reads CASSLETSGPSYEQYF. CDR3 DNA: TGTGCCAGCAGCTTAGAGACTAGCGGGCCTTCCTACGAGCAGTACTTC. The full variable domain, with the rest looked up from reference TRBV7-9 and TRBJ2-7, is DTGVSQNPRHKITKRGQNVTFRCDPISEHNRLYWYRQTLGQGPEFLTYFQNEAQLEKSRLLSDRFSAERPKGSFSTLEIQRTEQGDSAMYLCASSLETSGPSYEQYFGPGTRLTVT.